The 5 T cell receptor beta chains below were found in one sample sequenced in a study of CD8+CD57+ T cells in acquired aplastic anemia (dated by TCRdb to 2016 to 2018). TCRdb records Illumina HiSeq 2000 as the sequencer. Genomic DNA served as template for TCR beta VDJ combination and CDR3 sequence profiling. TCRdb reanalyzed the raw reads on its own, using fastp at Q25 for trimming and MiXCR for clone calling, and kept in-frame beta chains. Every entry covers one CDR3 protein and lists the most common genes and DNA from its rows. The sample records around 170,000 distinct CDR3 sequences, around half of which are singletons. The ten most abundant clones make up around a tenth of the sample. Patients chosen for sequencing had shown expansion of CD8+CD57+ cells by flow cytometry. The sample comprised sorted CD4+, CD8+, or CD8+CD57+ T cells (not recorded which) from PBMCs. Receptors were obtained from a human donor with aplastic anemia.

The chain recombines TRBV20-1 with TRBJ2-5; 7 nucleotides align to TRBD1. CDR3 length equals 13 residues. Looked up from germline, CDR1 is DFQATT and CDR2 is SNEGSKA (reference sequence). V trimming: 0 bases; J trimming: 4 bases; junction bases outside the gene matches: 2. This chain's CDR3 is CSARDRQGETQYF. The CDR3 nucleotides read TGCAGTGCTAGAGATCGACAGGGAGAGACCCAGTACTTC.

This clonotype was picked up many times. The chain combines TRBV6-1 with TRBJ2-7; perhaps D is TRBD1 or TRBD2 (5 bases each). CDR1 is MNHNS, CDR2 SASEGT, per germline. The CDR3 is 16 amino acids. Trimming took 6 bases from V and 5 from J, leaving 23 bases between them. The CDR3 spells CASSLNPPGWGNEQYF. The CDR3, as DNA: TGTGCCAGCAGCTTAAACCCTCCGGGCTGGGGGAACGAGCAGTACTTC.

The chain has TRBV19 and TRBJ2-1, with TRBD1 identical over 8 bases. Unmatched junction bases numbered 7, after V lost 4 bases and J lost 5 bases. The CDR3 is 15 amino acids. Germline V gene sequence: CDR1 LNHDA, CDR2 SQIVND (reference sequence). CDR3 nucleotides: TGTGCCAGTAGTACGACAGGGGCGTTAAACAATGAGCAGTTCTTC. Its translation is CASSTTGALNNEQFF. The full variable domain, completed using reference TRBV19 and TRBJ2-1, is DGGITQSPKYLFRKEGQNVTLSCEQNLNHDAMYWYRQDPGQGLRLIYYSQIVNDFQKGDIAEGYSVSREKKESFPLTVTSAQKNPTAFYLCASSTTGALNNEQFFGPGTRLTVL.

This clonotype appeared a few times. This chain joins TRBV19 and TRBJ2-1; possibly TRBD2 for D (5 bases). CDR1 and CDR2 from the germline V gene are LNHDA and SQIVND (reference sequence). The CDR3 loop spans 14 amino acids. V was trimmed by 4 bases and J by 7 bases, leaving 14 bases between them. The CDR3 is CASSKGGEVNEQFF. The CDR3 nucleotides are TGTGCCAGTAGTAAAGGAGGCGAAGTGAATGAGCAGTTCTTC.

Of note for this clonotype: Being one base from a much bigger clone, this may be a read error. The CDR3 loop reads CASSLADRGREQYF. The CDR3 bases are TGCGCCAGCAGCCTGGCCGACAGGGGGCGAGAGCAGTACTTC. The chain links TRBV5-1 to TRBJ2-7; the match to TRBD1 covers 10 bases. The CDR3 consists of 14 residues. V lost 4 bases to trimming and J lost 7 bases; unmatched junction nucleotides: 8. Germline V gene sequence: CDR1 SGHRS, CDR2 YFSETQ. Supplemented by reference TRBV5-1 and TRBJ2-7, the full variable domain reads KAGVTQTPRYLIKTRGQQVTLSCSPISGHRSVSWYQQTPGQGLQFLFEYFSETQRNKGNFPGRFSGRQFSNSRSEMNVSTLELGDSALYLCASSLADRGREQYFGPGTRLTVT.